The rows below give T cell receptor beta chains drawn from one sample of a study of T cells in Graves' hyperthyroidism and ophthalmopathy. TCRdb ran MiXCR on the multiplex PCR reads and lists one entry per CDR3 protein. The repertoire includes roughly 700,000 distinct CDR3 sequences, about a third of them detected once, and around 32% sits in the top ten. The sequenced sample consisted of blood. These TCRs come from a woman in her forties with Graves' hyperthyroidism. The conserved cysteine and the conserved F or W are not part of the CDR3 here. Only some rows state a clone size, as once, few, many or a class for expanded clones.

>TRBV29-1|many
SVKREGNEQY
>TRBV20-1|few
SAGGGGTVPTPNQAQH
>TRBV7-9|.
ASSPGGTGWKGYT
>TRBV10-3|.
AIWKRGMGRTGELF
>TRBV24-1|few
ASSYSTFYEQY
>TRBV9|many
ASRGQPNYGYT
>TRBV7-8|.
ASSLALAGTYEQY
>TRBV12-3/TRBV12-4|many
ASSSKIGNTEAF
>TRBV27|few
ASSLRGSTNYGYT
>TRBV6-2/TRBV6-3|once
ASSYPGQPYGYT
>TRBV6-5|.
ASSQGGAAPDNQPQH
>TRBV12-3/TRBV12-4|.
ASSPSGGDTEAF
>TRBV7-2|many
ASSLAGQGTEAF
>TRBV27|many
ARADLYGYT
>TRBV19|.
ASSPPGQEASGELF
>TRBV2|few
ASSQMAGSEQY
>TRBV2|few
ASSVGRDGNQPQH
>TRBV12-5|few
AGRSHTPGVCGYT
>TRBV10-3|.
AISSETLSGNTIY
>TRBV20-1|many
SANLGGYT
>TRBV25-1|.
ASLGGGSGNTIY
>TRBV20-1|many
SAREGSGRVQETQY
>TRBV10-3|many
AISEREDSETQY
>TRBV7-2|once
ASSWGPISGNTIY
>TRBV5-1|few
ASSPHRDRGENTEAF
>TRBV6-6|.
ASSYPVQDVLT
>TRBV7-2|many
ASSLWGTGDNQPQH
>TRBV12-3/TRBV12-4|.
ASSLSTGVEKLF
>TRBV7-3|.
ASSPPVATEYTGELF
>TRBV4-3|many
ASSQDELSSPLH
>TRBV5-1|few
ASSWGPQSDEQY
>TRBV12-3/TRBV12-4|.
ASSISTLALWQTREAF
>TRBV29-1|.
SVEGLAGGEKLF
>TRBV7-8|many
ASSLSAANTEAF
>TRBV6-5|.
ASSIQGRVIDITMAYT
>TRBV27|.
ASGLGGPREAF
>TRBV9|.
ASSQGVFPRYGYT
>TRBV29-1|once
SETRDTEAF
>TRBV24-1|.
ATSDGGQIYGYT
>TRBV5-1|.
ASSLGPGTQSEQY
>TRBV19|few
ASSIDLGGGEGKPQH
>TRBV6-6|few
ASLLFDRSNEKLF
>TRBV14|many
ASSPTGTSLMYT
>TRBV4-3|.
ASSQDYASGANVLT
>TRBV29-1|few
SVNLDTNYGYT
>TRBV6-6|.
ASSPRGQGGYGYT
>TRBV7-2|.
ASSLAASGDYGYT
>TRBV19|many
ASSPGLHYGYT
>TRBV28|.
ASSPHAVMNTEAS
>TRBV2|.
ASGGQNIGNTIY
>TRBV20-1|.
SADGTRKFSYEQY
>TRBV2|many
ASSALGSRDKEAF
>TRBV5-6|few
ASSLTADHGYT
>TRBV5-4|many
ASSLEGGGANVLT
>TRBV10-3|once
AISEKVDRRTGELF
>TRBV30|.
AWSVAGEAF
>TRBV7-2|.
ASSLGGSSPLY
>TRBV10-3|many
AISELTGVNTEAF
>TRBV7-8|.
ASSRYRGGNQPQH
>TRBV10-2|many
ASSRDRATEAF